This T cell receptor beta chain was found in a study of T cells in localized non-small cell lung cancer. Whole-study results and caveats: Longer survival (overall) was linked to higher T cell density in blood.

The method was immunoSEQ multiplex PCR; TCRdb's version includes in-frame clones alone and lacks a portion of them. The sample carries over 50,000 clones, about nine tenths recorded once. This CDR3 is built from 15 residues. The germline V and J ends were trimmed by 3 bases and 3 bases, with 14 bases remaining between them. CDR1 is LNHDA and CDR2 is SQIVND in the germline V gene (reference sequence). To note about this clone: What it recognizes is unknown.

The receptor's source is a woman aged 40-75 years with stage I lung adenocarcinoma. The source material was peripheral blood, sampled before any cancer treatment. The chain links TRBV19 to TRBJ2-5; D may match TRBD1 or TRBD2 (6 bases each). CDR3 amino acids: CASSIAGPGEETQYF. CDR3 sequence (DNA): TGTGCCAGTAGTATTGCGGGACCAGGGGAAGAGACCCAGTACTTC.